Presented here are 26 T cell receptor beta chains from one specimen sequenced in a study of PD-L1 blockade in urothelial cancer. The time point is: peripheral blood 6 weeks after treatment start. Libraries were prepared by immunoSEQ multiplex PCR; TCRdb keeps only in-frame clonotypes and omits some of them. The sample has more than 30,000 clones; roughly nine tenths are singletons. Sequenced here: PBMCs, sampled around atezolizumab (anti-PD-L1) treatment. The receptors were gathered from an elderly man with urothelial cancer.

This chain connects TRBV2 to TRBJ1-1; D might be TRBD1 (5 bases). The CDR3 extends over 15 amino acids. V was shortened by 6 bases and J by 4 bases, with 18 bases between the two germline ends. Germline CDR1 is SNHLY and CDR2 is FYNNEI. The CDR3 nucleotides are TGTGCCAGCAGATTTGGGCAGGGCGGGGCCACTGAAGCTTTCTTT. Amino acids: CASRFGQGGATEAFF. Combining the CDR3 with reference TRBV2 and TRBJ1-1 gives the whole variable domain EPEVTQTPSHQVTQMGQEVILRCVPISNHLYFYWYRQILGQKVEFLVSFYNNEISEKSEIFDDQFSVERPDGSNFTLKIRSTKLEDSAMYFCASRFGQGGATEAFFGQGTRLTVV.

The genes are TRBV9 and TRBJ2-1, with 9 bases lining up with TRBD2. This CDR3 contains 19 residues. Looked up from germline, CDR1 is SGDLS and CDR2 is YYNGEE. V dropped 1 base and J dropped 0; count of bases not matched to a gene: 11. CDR3 DNA: TGTGCCAGCAGCGTATCCGGGGTAGCGGGGGCGAGCTCCTACAATGAGCAGTTCTTC. Translated: CASSVSGVAGASSYNEQFF. Full variable domain (missing parts from reference TRBV9 and TRBJ2-1): DSGVTQTPKHLITATGQRVTLRCSPRSGDLSVYWYQQSLDQGLQFLIQYYNGEERAKGNILERFSAQQFPDLHSELNLSSLELGDSALYFCASSVSGVAGASSYNEQFFGPGTRLTVL.

This clone was observed once. DNA for the CDR3: TGTGCCAGCTCCTTCCAGGGGGATACGCAGTATTTT. Translated: CASSFQGDTQYF. The chain has TRBV27 and TRBJ2-3, with a tentative D call TRBD1 (6 bases). CDR3 length equals 12 residues. From germline, CDR1 is MNHEY and CDR2 SMNVEV (reference sequence). V was shortened by 8 bases and J by 6 bases, with 12 bases between the two germline ends.

The V and J genes are TRBV9 and TRBJ2-5; TRBD2 agrees at 9 bases. Germline V gene data show CDR1 as SGDLS and CDR2 as YYNGEE. The ends lost 4 bases at V and 4 bases at J; junction bases unmatched: 11. This CDR3 is 16 amino acids long. In nucleotides, the CDR3 is TGTGCCAGCAGCTTAGCGGGAGTGGGGCTGGGAGAGACCCAGTACTTC. Amino acids: CASSLAGVGLGETQYF.

This chain uses TRBV10-3 with TRBJ2-3; 14 bases are a match to TRBD2. The CDR3 totals 15 residues. CDR1 and CDR2 from the germline V gene are ENHRY and SYGVKD. J was trimmed by 8 bases and V by 10 bases; bases with no gene match: 11. CDR3 sequence reads: CATVPGTSGSGTQYF. DNA of the CDR3: TGTGCCACCGTTCCCGGGACTAGCGGGAGTGGTACGCAGTATTTT.

This chain uses TRBV19 with TRBJ2-3, with D unresolved. This CDR3 is built from 12 residues. Germline CDR1 LNHDA, CDR2 SQIVND (reference sequence). Trimming took 5 bases from V and 0 from J, leaving 3 bases between them. The CDR3 bases are TGTGCCAGTAGTCATAGCACAGATACGCAGTATTTT. As protein: CASSHSTDTQYF.

The chain couples TRBV7-2 to TRBJ2-1, with 7 positions matching TRBD2. Germline lookup yields CDR1 SGHTA and CDR2 FQGNSA. The CDR3 sequence is 15 residues long. Trimming removed 5 bases from V and 4 bases from J; junction bases left unmatched: 8. In DNA, the CDR3 is TGTGCCAGCAGCCTAGGGAGGGGACCTTACAATGAGCAGTTCTTC. It specifies CASSLGRGPYNEQFF.

The chain recombines TRBV11-2 with TRBJ1-4, with 7 bases lining up with TRBD1. CDR3 length: 14 amino acids. Per germline, CDR1 SGHAT and CDR2 FQNNGV. V trimming: 4 bases; J trimming: 3 bases; junction bases outside the gene matches: 2. This CDR3 reads CASSWGTANEKLFF. The DNA of the CDR3 is TGTGCCAGCAGCTGGGGGACAGCTAATGAAAAACTGTTTTTT.

The V gene is TRBV7-6, the J gene TRBJ2-2; 7 positions match TRBD2. The CDR3 is 16 amino acids. J gave up 4 bases and V 5 bases, and 10 bases lay outside the gene matches. CDR1 SGHVS and CDR2 FNYEAQ come from the germline V gene. The CDR3 DNA reads TGTGCCAGCAGCCAATGGGCTAGCGGAGTCACCGGGGAGCTGTTTTTT. Amino acids: CASSQWASGVTGELFF.

V and J are TRBV5-1 and TRBJ2-6; no definite D call. The CDR3 consists of 15 residues. CDR1 and CDR2 from the germline V gene are SGHRS and YFSETQ. The V and J ends lost 4 bases and 0 bases respectively, with 8 bases between them. As DNA, the CDR3 is TGCGCCAGCAGCCCCGACAACTCTGGGGCCAACGTCCTGACTTTC. As protein: CASSPDNSGANVLTF.

The V and J genes are TRBV7-2 and TRBJ2-7; weak D call: TRBD1 (5 bases). Trimming took 3 bases from V and 3 from J, leaving 12 bases between them. The CDR3 runs 14 residues. CDR1 and CDR2 from the germline V gene are SGHTA and FQGNSA. CDR3 in DNA: TGTGCCAGCAGCTTTCAGGGTGGGGACTACGAGCAGTACTTC. It is translated as CASSFQGGDYEQYF.

The chain is built from TRBV2 and TRBJ2-1, with 7 bases that match TRBD2. Losses at the gene ends were 5 bases for V and 12 bases for J; bases not matched to a gene: 13. Per germline, CDR1 SNHLY and CDR2 FYNNEI. This CDR3 has 14 amino acids. The DNA for the CDR3 is TGTGCCAGCAGTATACGACTAGCCAATCTGGTGCAGTTCTTC. Protein sequence: CASSIRLANLVQFF.

V is TRBV2 and J is TRBJ2-7; 7 bases agree with TRBD1. The J segment lost 3 bases and the V segment lost 6 bases, leaving 5 bases of the junction unmatched. The germline V gene encodes CDR1 SNHLY and CDR2 FYNNEI. The CDR3 runs to 13 residues. The CDR3 spells CASRWQGDYEQYF. CDR3 DNA sequence: TGTGCCAGCAGGTGGCAGGGGGACTACGAGCAGTACTTC.

The table lists this clone with a count of one. J is TRBJ1-2 and V is TRBV7-2; maybe TRBD1 (5 bases). Trimming removed 0 bases at V and 4 bases at J, with 12 bases between. Germline CDR1 is SGHTA and CDR2 is FQGNSA. This CDR3 has 15 residues. CDR3 protein: CASSLAPGGGYGYTF. CDR3 DNA: TGTGCCAGCAGCTTAGCCCCAGGCGGGGGCTATGGCTACACCTTC.

This clone appeared a single time. V gene TRBV6-5 combines with J gene TRBJ1-2, with TRBD1 matching 7 bases. J gave up 12 bases and V 6 bases, and 16 bases lay outside the gene matches. This CDR3 contains 14 residues. Germline CDR1 is MNHEY and CDR2 is SVGAGI. This CDR3 is CASSRGQEFYSNTF. For the CDR3, the DNA is TGTGCCAGCAGCCGCGGACAGGAGTTCTATTCGAACACCTTC.

V usage is TRBV30 and J usage is TRBJ1-5, with a possible D match to TRBD1 (6 bases). V was pared by 3 bases and J by 5 bases, with 11 bases between. The CDR3 has 13 residues. Germline CDR1 and CDR2: GTSNPN and SVGIG (reference sequence). The CDR3 protein is CAWRTGIDQPQHF. CDR3 in DNA: TGTGCCTGGAGGACAGGAATAGATCAGCCCCAGCATTTT.

This chain uses TRBV10-1 with TRBJ2-7; TRBD1 agrees at 8 bases. Germline lookup yields CDR1 WNHNN and CDR2 SYGVQD (reference sequence). The CDR3 loop spans 13 amino acids. Trimming at V came to 4 bases and at J to 3 bases, leaving 2 bases not matched to a gene. The DNA of the CDR3 is TGCGCCAGCAGTGGTGGACAGGGCTACGAGCAGTACTTC. As protein: CASSGGQGYEQYF.

The V call is TRBV13, the J call TRBJ1-2; TRBD1 matches 7 bases. Looked up from germline, CDR1 is PRHDT and CDR2 is FYEKMQ (reference sequence). V dropped 3 bases and J dropped 7; count of bases not matched to a gene: 5. The length of the CDR3 is 13 residues. CDR3 DNA: TGTGCCAGCAGCTTCCGGGACAGTTCTGGCTACACCTTC. It translates to CASSFRDSSGYTF.

V gene TRBV25-1 combines with J gene TRBJ2-2; maybe TRBD1 (6 bases). This CDR3 has 15 amino acids. V lost 6 bases to trimming and J lost 1 base, with 12 bases between them. Germline CDR1 reads MGHDK; CDR2 reads SYGVNS. CDR3: CASSRDTVNTGELFF. DNA of the CDR3: TGTGCCAGCAGCCGGGACACCGTGAACACCGGGGAGCTGTTTTTT.

The chain has TRBV5-1 and TRBJ2-7; 9 bases agree with TRBD2. CDR1 is SGHRS and CDR2 is YFSETQ in the germline V gene. V dropped 0 bases and J dropped 5; count of bases not matched to a gene: 15. The CDR3 contains 18 residues. CDR3 sequence: CASSLAGGGRAPSHEQYF. CDR3 in DNA: TGCGCCAGCAGCTTGGCCGGGGGCGGGAGGGCCCCCTCTCACGAGCAGTACTTC.

The gene calls are TRBV7-2 and TRBJ2-1; tentative D call: TRBD2 (5 bases). The CDR3 runs to 16 residues. V lost 5 bases to trimming and J lost 0 bases, with 14 bases between them. The germline CDR1 and CDR2 sequences are SGHTA and FQGNSA. The CDR3 region has the DNA TGTGCCAGCAGCCACCAAAGCGGAAGCTCCTACAATGAGCAGTTCTTC. Translating gives CASSHQSGSSYNEQFF.

The chain is built from TRBV18 and TRBJ2-3; the D gene is possibly TRBD1 (6 bases). Trimming cost V 3 bases and J 5 bases, with 9 bases left between them. The length of the CDR3 is 13 residues. In germline, CDR1 is KGHSH, CDR2 LQKENI. The CDR3 loop reads CASSPQGRDTQYF. CDR3 coding DNA: TGTGCCAGCTCACCTCAGGGGCGAGATACGCAGTATTTT. The variable domain in full, completed from reference TRBV18 and TRBJ2-3, reads NAGVMQNPRHLVRRRGQEARLRCSPMKGHSHVYWYRQLPEEGLKFMVYLQKENIIDESGMPKERFSAEFPKEGPSILRIQQVVRGDSAAYFCASSPQGRDTQYFGPGTRLTVL.

The gene calls are TRBV6-4 and TRBJ1-4, with D maybe TRBD1 (5 bases). This CDR3 comprises 15 residues. Trimming pared 0 bases from V and 8 bases from J, leaving 13 bases between. Germline CDR1 is MRHNA and CDR2 is SNTAGT. CDR3 sequence (DNA): TGTGCCAGCAGTGACTCGGAGGGACTTCGGGAAAAACTGTTTTTT. Translating gives CASSDSEGLREKLFF.

The V and J genes are TRBV23-1 and TRBJ2-3, with a tentative D call TRBD2 (5 bases). TRBV23-1 is placed among ORFs of uncertain function. The CDR3 is 13 amino acids. Deletions cut 0 bases from V and 4 bases from J, with 5 bases between. Here the CDR3 reads CASSQSRADTQYF. The CDR3 DNA reads TGCGCCAGCAGTCAATCGAGGGCAGATACGCAGTATTTT.

J is TRBJ2-2 and V is TRBV7-2; D is undetermined. The CDR3 contains 13 residues. Germline V gene lookup returns CDR1 SGHTA and CDR2 FQGNSA. With 4 bases removed from V and 5 bases from J, the gap between germline ends came to 8 bases. In DNA, the CDR3 is TGTGCCAGCAGCTCCAGTCAAACCGGGGAGCTGTTTTTT. It translates to CASSSSQTGELFF.

The CDR3 region is CASSLTGTGIEAFF. The CDR3 bases are TGCGCCAGCAGCTTGACCGGGACAGGGATCGAAGCTTTCTTT. The chain recombines TRBV5-1 with TRBJ1-1; 9 positions match TRBD1. The V and J ends lost 1 base and 8 bases, in that order; junction bases with no gene match: 6. The germline V gene has CDR1 SGHRS and CDR2 YFSETQ. The CDR3 loop spans 14 amino acids.